These 15 T cell receptor beta chains share one sample of origin, sequenced in a study of blood T cell repertoires in COVID-19. The protocol was immunoSEQ multiplex PCR, while the TCRdb copy is restricted to in-frame clones and leaves out a portion. Of about 250,000 clones in the sample, 85% to 90% were seen once. Sequences were obtained from PBMCs or T cells enriched from blood (not recorded which). These receptors originate from a young woman who had recovered from COVID-19.

The rearrangement joins TRBV11-2 to TRBJ1-1; a possible D gene is TRBD1 (5 bases). The CDR3 extends over 14 amino acids. The V gene lost 2 bases and the J gene lost 1 base, with 8 bases spanning the gap. Per the germline V gene, CDR1 is SGHAT and CDR2 is FQNNGV. Here the CDR3 reads CASSLYRSNTEAFF. As DNA, the CDR3 is TGTGCCAGCAGCTTATACAGGTCGAACACTGAAGCTTTCTTT.

The rearrangement links TRBV30 to TRBJ1-5; D is perhaps TRBD1 (5 bases). Trimming shortened V by 1 base and J by 0 bases, and 7 bases separated the two germline ends. This CDR3 spans 14 amino acids. Germline V gene sequence: CDR1 GTSNPN, CDR2 SVGIG (reference sequence). CDR3 region: CAWSGGDSNQPQHF. The CDR3 DNA reads TGTGCCTGGAGTGGGGGGGATAGCAATCAGCCCCAGCATTTT.

This chain uses TRBV13 with TRBJ2-1; 13 bases agree with TRBD2. Germline-derived CDR1 and CDR2 are PRHDT and FYEKMQ (reference sequence). The CDR3 has 17 residues. J lost 9 bases, V lost 1 base, and 9 bases had no gene match. This chain's CDR3 is CASSLAKTSGGSGEQFF. In DNA form, the CDR3 reads TGTGCCAGCAGCTTAGCAAAGACTAGCGGGGGGTCGGGTGAGCAGTTCTTC.

This rearrangement joins TRBV6-4 to TRBJ1-4; no reliable D call. Germline CDR1 is MRHNA and CDR2 is SNTAGT. The V end was cut by 7 bases, the J end by 3 bases, with 3 bases between. The CDR3 extends over 11 amino acids. The CDR3 spells CASTSNEKLFF. CDR3 bases: TGTGCCAGCACCTCTAATGAAAAACTGTTTTTT.

The chain is built from TRBV3-1 (or the pseudogene TRBV3-2) and TRBJ2-7; possible D gene TRBD1, 5 bases. Germline lookup yields CDR1 LGHDT and CDR2 YNNKEL (reference sequence). The CDR3 covers 14 residues. V gave up 5 bases and J gave up 5 bases, with 16 bases separating them. This CDR3 reads CASSSLQAWHEQYF. CDR3 DNA: TGTGCCAGCAGCAGTTTACAGGCGTGGCACGAGCAGTACTTC.

V usage is TRBV28 and J usage is TRBJ1-2, with D unclear. V was clipped by 5 bases and J by 4 bases, with 8 bases between them. The CDR3 is 12 residues long. Germline V gives CDR1 MDHEN, CDR2 SYDVKM. This CDR3 reads CASSPNFYGYTF. CDR3 bases: TGTGCCAGCAGTCCCAACTTCTATGGCTACACCTTC.

This chain connects TRBV3-1 (or the pseudogene TRBV3-2) to TRBJ1-4; possible D gene TRBD1, 5 bases. The CDR3 covers 14 residues. Germline V gene lookup returns CDR1 LGHDT and CDR2 YNNKEL (reference sequence). Trimming pared 1 base from V and 8 bases from J, leaving 11 bases between. The CDR3 DNA reads TGTGCCAGCAGCCAAGGCCAGGGCGGAGAAAAACTGTTTTTT. Translated, it gives CASSQGQGGEKLFF.

The chain joins TRBV4-1 to TRBJ1-2; D uncertain. V lost 0 bases to trimming and J lost 0 bases, with 11 bases between them. The germline V gene has CDR1 MGHRA and CDR2 YSYEKL. CDR3 size: 16 residues. CDR3 loop: CASSQDLAVTNYGYTF. In DNA, the CDR3 is TGCGCCAGCAGCCAAGACCTGGCGGTCACTAACTATGGCTACACCTTC.

V usage is TRBV28 and J usage is TRBJ1-5; TRBD1 might be the D (5 bases). Germline V gene lookup returns CDR1 MDHEN and CDR2 SYDVKM. The CDR3 length is 15 residues. With 10 bases removed from V and 1 base from J, the gap between germline ends came to 17 bases. The CDR3 region is CATFQGLESNQPQHF. In nucleotides, the CDR3 is TGTGCCACCTTTCAGGGTTTAGAGAGCAATCAGCCCCAGCATTTT. The variable domain in full, with the rest retrieved from reference TRBV28 and TRBJ1-5, is DVKVTQSSRYLVKRTGEKVFLECVQDMDHENMFWYRQDPGLGLRLIYFSYDVKMKEKGDIPEGYSVSREKKERFSLILESASTNQTSMYLCATFQGLESNQPQHFGDGTRLSIL.

The chain uses TRBV27 and TRBJ1-2; possible D gene TRBD1, 6 bases. Germline V gene data show CDR1 as MNHEY and CDR2 as SMNVEV (reference sequence). Trimming took 5 bases from V and 8 from J, leaving 12 bases between them. CDR3 length: 12 amino acids. CDR3 sequence reads: CASSPGGPGYTF. The CDR3, as DNA: TGTGCCAGCAGTCCGGGGGGGCCCGGCTACACCTTC.

The chain couples TRBV28 to TRBJ1-5; D is possibly TRBD1 (5 bases). The ends were cut back, 1 base at V and 7 bases at J, with 14 bases in the middle. Germline loops: CDR1 MDHEN, CDR2 SYDVKM. The CDR3 consists of 15 residues. The CDR3 loop is CASSLLRGRTQPQHF. For the CDR3, the DNA is TGTGCCAGCAGTTTATTGCGGGGAAGGACACAGCCCCAGCATTTT.

V gene TRBV20-1 combines with J gene TRBJ2-3; no clear D. The V end lost 5 bases, the J end lost 4 bases, and 7 bases lay between the germline ends. Germline V gives CDR1 DFQATT, CDR2 SNEGSKA (reference sequence). CDR3 size: 11 residues. CDR3 nucleotide sequence: TGCAGTGCTCCTTCTGCAGATACGCAGTATTTT. Translation: CSAPSADTQYF.

V and J are TRBV29-1 and TRBJ2-4, with unresolved D. Trimming took 7 bases from V and 3 from J, leaving 13 bases between them. The CDR3 is 13 residues long. Per germline, CDR1 SQVTM and CDR2 ANQGSEA. The DNA of the CDR3 is TGCAGCGCCGAAGCGCTTGTCAAAAACATTCAGTACTTC. This sequence encodes CSAEALVKNIQYF.

The V call is TRBV18, the J call TRBJ1-5; a weak D match, TRBD1 (5 bases). Germline V gene data show CDR1 as KGHSH and CDR2 as LQKENI. The CDR3 totals 13 residues. The V end lost 1 base, the J end lost 6 bases, and 7 bases lay between the germline ends. DNA of the CDR3: TGTGCCAGCTCACCACTGGGGGGTCAGCCCCAGCATTTT. Amino acid sequence: CASSPLGGQPQHF.

The rearrangement joins TRBV5-1 to TRBJ1-5; 10 bases agree with TRBD1. CDR1 is SGHRS and CDR2 is YFSETQ in the germline V gene. J gave up 0 bases and V 0 bases, and 9 bases lay outside the gene matches. The CDR3 extends over 19 amino acids. As DNA, the CDR3 is TGCGCCAGCAGCTTGGGGGGCGTCGGGACAGGGGATAGCAATCAGCCCCAGCATTTT. It specifies CASSLGGVGTGDSNQPQHF.